This TCR beta chain is from a study of T cell repertoires in cytomegalovirus infection. The study's findings and limits: Adding up the frequency of public TCR beta families identified people who carried CMV plus the relevant HLA.

CDR1 and CDR2 from the germline V gene are LGHDT and YNNKEL (reference sequence). V was cut by 0 bases and J by 5 bases, with 10 bases left in between. This CDR3 is 14 amino acids long. TCRdb fed the reads into MiXCR, producing one record per CDR3 protein. Among 150,000 to 200,000 distinct CDR3 sequences listed, approximately 15% were seen once. About this clonotype itself: Its specificity is not known.

This receptor was identified in a human donor in good health (CMV status not recorded). Some clones in this sample may be carry-over from other donors' samples. V gene TRBV3-1 combines with J gene TRBJ2-5; D gene uncertain. The sample comprised PBMCs. In DNA form, the CDR3 reads TGTGCCAGCAGCCAAGATCGAAAAGGGGAGACCCAGTACTTC. It encodes CASSQDRKGETQYF.